The present entry profiles one TCR beta chain with its context. This sample is part of a study of OX40 agonist ivuxolimab in advanced cancers. Using immunoSEQ multiplex PCR, the repertoire was profiled, and TCRdb retains in-frame clones only, with some absent. The sample has 40,000 to 45,000 clones, roughly 84% seen once. The CDR3 runs 14 residues. Per germline, CDR1 SGDLS and CDR2 YYNGEE. The germline V and J ends were trimmed by 0 bases and 0 bases, with 6 bases remaining between them. This receptor was obtained from an adult with an advanced solid tumor such as melanoma, head and neck, liver or kidney cancer. The source was CD4+ or CD8+ T cells sorted from blood, collected in a trial of the OX40 agonist ivuxolimab. This rearrangement joins TRBV9 to TRBJ1-1; D gene ambiguous. The CDR3 here is CASSVGGMNTEAFF. CDR3 sequence (DNA): TGTGCCAGCAGCGTAGGAGGTATGAACACTGAAGCTTTCTTT.